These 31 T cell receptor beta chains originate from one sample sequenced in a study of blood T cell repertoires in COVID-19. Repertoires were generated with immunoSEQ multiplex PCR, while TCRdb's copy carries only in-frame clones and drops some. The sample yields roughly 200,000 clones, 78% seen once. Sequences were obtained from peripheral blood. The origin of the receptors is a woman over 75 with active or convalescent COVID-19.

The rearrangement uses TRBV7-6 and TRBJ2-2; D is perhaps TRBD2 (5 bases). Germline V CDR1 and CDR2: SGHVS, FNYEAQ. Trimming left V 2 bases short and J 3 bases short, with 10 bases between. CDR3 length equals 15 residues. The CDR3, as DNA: TGTGCCAGCAGCTTACGGCTAGCCGACACCGGGGAGCTGTTTTTT. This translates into CASSLRLADTGELFF.

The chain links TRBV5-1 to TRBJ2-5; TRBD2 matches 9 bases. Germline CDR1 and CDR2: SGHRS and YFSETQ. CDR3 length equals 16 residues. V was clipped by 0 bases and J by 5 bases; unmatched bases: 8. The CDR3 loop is CASSLASGGPGETQYF. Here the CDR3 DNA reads TGCGCCAGCAGCTTGGCCAGCGGGGGGCCGGGGGAGACCCAGTACTTC. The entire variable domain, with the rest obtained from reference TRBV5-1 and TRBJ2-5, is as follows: KAGVTQTPRYLIKTRGQQVTLSCSPISGHRSVSWYQQTPGQGLQFLFEYFSETQRNKGNFPGRFSGRQFSNSRSEMNVSTLELGDSALYLCASSLASGGPGETQYFGPGTRLLVL.

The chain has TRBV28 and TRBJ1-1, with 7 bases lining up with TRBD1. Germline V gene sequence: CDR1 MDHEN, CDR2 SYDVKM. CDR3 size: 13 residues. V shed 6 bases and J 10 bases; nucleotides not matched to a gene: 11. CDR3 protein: CASSRGGGFGAFF. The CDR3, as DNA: TGTGCCAGCAGCCGAGGAGGGGGCTTCGGAGCTTTCTTT.

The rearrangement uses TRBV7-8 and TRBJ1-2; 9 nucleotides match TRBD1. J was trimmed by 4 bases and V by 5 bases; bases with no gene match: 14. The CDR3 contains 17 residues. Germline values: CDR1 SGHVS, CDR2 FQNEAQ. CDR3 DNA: TGTGCCAGCAGCCCTCAGGAAGCCGGACAGGGGTCCTATGGCTACACCTTC. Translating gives CASSPQEAGQGSYGYTF.

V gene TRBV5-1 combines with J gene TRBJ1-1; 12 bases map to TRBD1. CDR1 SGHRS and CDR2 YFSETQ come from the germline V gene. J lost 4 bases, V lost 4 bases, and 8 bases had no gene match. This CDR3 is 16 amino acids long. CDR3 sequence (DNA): TGCGCCAGCAGCCCGGGGACAGGGGGCCCCCCCACTGAAGCTTTCTTT. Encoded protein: CASSPGTGGPPTEAFF.

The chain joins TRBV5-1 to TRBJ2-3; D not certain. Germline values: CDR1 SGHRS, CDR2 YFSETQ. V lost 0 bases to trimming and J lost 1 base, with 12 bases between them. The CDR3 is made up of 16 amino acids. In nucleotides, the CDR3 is TGCGCCAGCAGCTTGGTGGCCACAAAAGGCACAGATACGCAGTATTTT. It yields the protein CASSLVATKGTDTQYF.

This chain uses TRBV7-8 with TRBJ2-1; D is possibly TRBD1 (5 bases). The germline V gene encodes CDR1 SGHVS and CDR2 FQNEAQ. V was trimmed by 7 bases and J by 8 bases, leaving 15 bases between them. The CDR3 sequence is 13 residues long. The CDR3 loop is CASTFRGQDEQFF. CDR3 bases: TGTGCCAGCACCTTTAGAGGACAAGATGAGCAGTTCTTC.

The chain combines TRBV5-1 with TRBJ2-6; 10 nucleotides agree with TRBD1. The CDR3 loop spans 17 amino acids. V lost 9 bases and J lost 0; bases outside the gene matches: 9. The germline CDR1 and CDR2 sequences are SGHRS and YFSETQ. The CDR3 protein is CATGGTGVYSGANVLTF. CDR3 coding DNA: TGCGCCACCGGCGGGACAGGGGTGTACTCTGGGGCCAACGTCCTGACTTTC.

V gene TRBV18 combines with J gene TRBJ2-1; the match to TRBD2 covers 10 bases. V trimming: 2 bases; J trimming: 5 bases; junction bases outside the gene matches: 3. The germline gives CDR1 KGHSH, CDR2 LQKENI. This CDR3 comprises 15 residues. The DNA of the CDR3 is TGTGCCAGCTCACCATCCCTAGCGGGGGACAATGAGCAGTTCTTC. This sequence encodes CASSPSLAGDNEQFF. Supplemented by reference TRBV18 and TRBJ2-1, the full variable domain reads NAGVMQNPRHLVRRRGQEARLRCSPMKGHSHVYWYRQLPEEGLKFMVYLQKENIIDESGMPKERFSAEFPKEGPSILRIQQVVRGDSAAYFCASSPSLAGDNEQFFGPGTRLTVL.

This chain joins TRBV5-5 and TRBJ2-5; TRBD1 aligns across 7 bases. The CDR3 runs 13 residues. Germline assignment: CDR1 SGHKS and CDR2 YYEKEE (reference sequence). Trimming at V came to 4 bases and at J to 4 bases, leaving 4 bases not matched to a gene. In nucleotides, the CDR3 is TGTGCCAGCAGCCAGGGACAGTTAGAGACCCAGTACTTC. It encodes CASSQGQLETQYF.

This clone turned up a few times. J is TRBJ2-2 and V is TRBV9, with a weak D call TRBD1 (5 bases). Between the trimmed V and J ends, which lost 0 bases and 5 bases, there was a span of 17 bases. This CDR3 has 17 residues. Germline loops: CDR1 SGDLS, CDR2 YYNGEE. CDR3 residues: CASSVAAGQTITGELFF. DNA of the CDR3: TGTGCCAGCAGCGTAGCGGCTGGACAAACAATAACCGGGGAGCTGTTTTTT.

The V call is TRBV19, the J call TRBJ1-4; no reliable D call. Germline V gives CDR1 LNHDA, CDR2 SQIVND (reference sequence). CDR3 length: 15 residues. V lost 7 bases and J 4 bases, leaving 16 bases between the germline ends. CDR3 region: CASTTRRGYNEKLFF. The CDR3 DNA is TGTGCCAGTACCACTCGGCGGGGATATAATGAAAAACTGTTTTTT.

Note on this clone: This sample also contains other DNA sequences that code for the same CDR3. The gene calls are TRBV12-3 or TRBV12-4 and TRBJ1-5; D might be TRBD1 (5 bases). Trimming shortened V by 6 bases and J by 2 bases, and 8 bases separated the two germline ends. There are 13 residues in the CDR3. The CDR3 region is CASSLQGNQPQHF. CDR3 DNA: TGTGCCAGCAGCTTACAGGGCAATCAGCCCCAGCATTTT.

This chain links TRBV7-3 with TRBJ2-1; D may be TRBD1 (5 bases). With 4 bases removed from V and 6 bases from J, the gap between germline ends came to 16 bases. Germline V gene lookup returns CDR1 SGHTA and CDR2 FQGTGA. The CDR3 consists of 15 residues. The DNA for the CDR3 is TGTGCCAGCAGCTCCGGACACTTTTCTGGCAATGAGCAGTTCTTC. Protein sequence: CASSSGHFSGNEQFF.

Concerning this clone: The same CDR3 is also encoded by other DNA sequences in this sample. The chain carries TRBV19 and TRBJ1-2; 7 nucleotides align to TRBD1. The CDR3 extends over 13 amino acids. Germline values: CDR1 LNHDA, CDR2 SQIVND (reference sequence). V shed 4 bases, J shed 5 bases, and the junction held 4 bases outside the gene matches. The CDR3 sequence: CASSTGTDYGYTF. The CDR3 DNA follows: TGTGCCAGTAGTACCGGGACAGATTATGGCTACACCTTC.

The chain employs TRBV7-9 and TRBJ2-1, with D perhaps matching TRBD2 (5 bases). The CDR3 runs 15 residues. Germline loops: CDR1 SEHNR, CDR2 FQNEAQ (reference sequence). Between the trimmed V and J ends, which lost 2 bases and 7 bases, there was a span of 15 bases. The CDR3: CASSLRGFRLNEQFF. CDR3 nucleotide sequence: TGTGCCAGCAGCTTACGGGGATTTAGGTTAAATGAGCAGTTCTTC.

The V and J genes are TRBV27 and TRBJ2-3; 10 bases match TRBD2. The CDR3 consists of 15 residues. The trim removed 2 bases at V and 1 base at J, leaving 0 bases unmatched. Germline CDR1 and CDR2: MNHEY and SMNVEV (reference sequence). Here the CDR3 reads CASSLTSGGTDTQYF. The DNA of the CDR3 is TGTGCCAGCAGTTTAACTAGCGGGGGCACAGATACGCAGTATTTT.

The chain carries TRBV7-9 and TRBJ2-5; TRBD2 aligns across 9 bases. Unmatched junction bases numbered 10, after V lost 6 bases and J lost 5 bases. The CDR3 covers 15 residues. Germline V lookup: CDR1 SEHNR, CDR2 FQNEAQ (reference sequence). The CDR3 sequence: CASSLLAGSAETQYF. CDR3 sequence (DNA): TGTGCCAGCAGTCTTCTAGCGGGGTCGGCGGAGACCCAGTACTTC.

The CDR3 coding sequence is TGCAGCGGTTCTGAGGACATCACAGATACGCAGTATTTT. As protein: CSGSEDITDTQYF. The chain links TRBV29-1 to TRBJ2-3; TRBD1 might be the D (5 bases). There are 13 residues in the CDR3. Trimming pared 7 bases from V and 2 bases from J, leaving 13 bases between. Germline V lookup: CDR1 SQVTM, CDR2 ANQGSEA.

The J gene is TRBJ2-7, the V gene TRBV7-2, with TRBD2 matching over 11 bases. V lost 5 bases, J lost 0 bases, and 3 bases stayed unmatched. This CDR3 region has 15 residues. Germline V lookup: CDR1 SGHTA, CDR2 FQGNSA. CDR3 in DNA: TGTGCCAGCAGCCCTAGCGGGGGGCTCTCCTACGAGCAGTACTTC. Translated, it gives CASSPSGGLSYEQYF.

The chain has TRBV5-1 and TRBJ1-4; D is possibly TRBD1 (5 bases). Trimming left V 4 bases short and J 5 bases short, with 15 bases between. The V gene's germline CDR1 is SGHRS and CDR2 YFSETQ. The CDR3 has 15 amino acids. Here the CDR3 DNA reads TGCGCCAGCAGCAAGTCAGACAGCAGGAATGAAAAACTGTTTTTT. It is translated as CASSKSDSRNEKLFF.

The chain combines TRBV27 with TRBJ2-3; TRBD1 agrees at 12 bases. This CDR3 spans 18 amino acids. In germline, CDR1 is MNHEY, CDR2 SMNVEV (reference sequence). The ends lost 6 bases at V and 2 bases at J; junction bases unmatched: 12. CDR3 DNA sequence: TGTGCCAGCAGCCTGGGACAGGGGGCTTGGTCGTACACAGATACGCAGTATTTT. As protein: CASSLGQGAWSYTDTQYF.

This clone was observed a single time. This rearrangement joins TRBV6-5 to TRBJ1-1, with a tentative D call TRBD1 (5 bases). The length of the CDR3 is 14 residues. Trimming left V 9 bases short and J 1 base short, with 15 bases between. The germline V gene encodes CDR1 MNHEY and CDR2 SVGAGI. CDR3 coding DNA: TGTGCCAGTCGATCTGACAGAGAGAACACTGAAGCTTTCTTT. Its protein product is CASRSDRENTEAFF.

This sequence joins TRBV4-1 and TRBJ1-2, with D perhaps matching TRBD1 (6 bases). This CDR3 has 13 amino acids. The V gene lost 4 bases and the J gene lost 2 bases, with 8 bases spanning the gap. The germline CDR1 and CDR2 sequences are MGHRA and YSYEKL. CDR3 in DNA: TGCGCCAGCAGCCGGACAGACAACTATGGCTACACCTTC. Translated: CASSRTDNYGYTF.

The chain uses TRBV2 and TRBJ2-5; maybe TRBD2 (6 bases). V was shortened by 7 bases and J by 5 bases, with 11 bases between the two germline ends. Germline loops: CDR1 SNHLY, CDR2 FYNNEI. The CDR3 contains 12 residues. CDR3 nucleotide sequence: TGTGCCAGCAAGGGAGGAGCGGAGACCCAGTACTTC. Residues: CASKGGAETQYF. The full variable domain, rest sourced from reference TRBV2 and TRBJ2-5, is EPEVTQTPSHQVTQMGQEVILRCVPISNHLYFYWYRQILGQKVEFLVSFYNNEISEKSEIFDDQFSVERPDGSNFTLKIRSTKLEDSAMYFCASKGGAETQYFGPGTRLLVL.

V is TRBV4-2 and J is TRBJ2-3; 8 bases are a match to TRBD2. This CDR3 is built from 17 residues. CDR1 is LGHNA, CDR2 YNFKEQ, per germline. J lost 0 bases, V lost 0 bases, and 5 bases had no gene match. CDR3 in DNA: TGTGCCAGCAGCCAAGATGATAGCGGGACTAGCACAGATACGCAGTATTTT. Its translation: CASSQDDSGTSTDTQYF.

The CDR3 DNA reads as TGTGCCAGCAGGGCAGGGGTCTTCTACGAGCAGTACTTC. Residues: CASRAGVFYEQYF. This chain links TRBV2 with TRBJ2-7; D may be TRBD1 (6 bases). V was shortened by 6 bases and J by 3 bases, with 12 bases between the two germline ends. The CDR3 length is 13 residues. CDR1 is SNHLY and CDR2 is FYNNEI in the germline V gene.

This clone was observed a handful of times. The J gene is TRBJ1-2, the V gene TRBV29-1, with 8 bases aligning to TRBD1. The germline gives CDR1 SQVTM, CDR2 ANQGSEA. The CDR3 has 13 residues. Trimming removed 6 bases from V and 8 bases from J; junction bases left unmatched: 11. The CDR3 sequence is CSVAGQGEVGYTF. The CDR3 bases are TGCAGCGTGGCCGGACAGGGAGAGGTGGGCTACACCTTC.

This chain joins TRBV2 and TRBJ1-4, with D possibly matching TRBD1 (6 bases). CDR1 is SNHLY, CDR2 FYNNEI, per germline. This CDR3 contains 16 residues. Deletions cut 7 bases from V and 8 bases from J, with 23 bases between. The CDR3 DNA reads TGTGCCAGCATGGAGTCCGGGGGGGCGAAAGGCGAAAAACTGTTTTTT. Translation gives CASMESGGAKGEKLFF.

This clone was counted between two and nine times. The CDR3 DNA is TGTGCCAGCAGTTACTCGAACAGGCGTGAAGCTTTCTTT. This gives the protein CASSYSNRREAFF. The chain has TRBV6-5 and TRBJ1-1, with a weak D call TRBD1 (5 bases). Trimming removed 0 bases from V and 7 bases from J, with 9 bases in between. CDR3 size: 13 residues. Germline V gene sequence: CDR1 MNHEY, CDR2 SVGAGI.

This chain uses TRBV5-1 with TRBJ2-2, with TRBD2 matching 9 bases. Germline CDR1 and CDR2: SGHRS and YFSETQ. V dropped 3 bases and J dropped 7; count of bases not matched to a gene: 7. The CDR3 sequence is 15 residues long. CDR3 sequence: CASSSRTSVIGELFF. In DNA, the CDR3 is TGCGCCAGCAGCTCGAGGACTAGCGTCATCGGGGAGCTGTTTTTT.